This T cell receptor beta chain derives from a study of cytomegalovirus exposure and HLA in healthy donors. Study as a whole: A previous analysis identified 90 million to 140 million unique TCR beta sequences derived from around 200 million T cells.

The CDR3 is made up of 12 amino acids. With 1 base removed from V and 8 bases from J, the gap between germline ends came to 7 bases. Germline CDR1 reads SGDLS; CDR2 reads YYNGEE. About this clone itself: Its antigen is currently unknown.

The study ran its PCR with 60 Vbeta and 13 Jbeta primers. Produced via immunoSEQ multiplex PCR; TCRdb's table is partial and in-frame only. The sample includes roughly 120,000 clones, 70% to 85% of them seen just once. Study-level results: Associated with cytomegalovirus, according to the listing, were 150 to 200 TCR beta chains.

The chain joins TRBV9 to TRBJ2-4, with D unresolved. This receptor was obtained from a young man in good health and CMV-seropositive. The sample consisted of PBMCs. The CDR3, as DNA: TGTGCCAGCAGCGTATCCAATGACATTCAGTACTTC. Translation gives CASSVSNDIQYF.